The clone carrying this T cell receptor beta chain was found a few times. Its antigen is as yet unknown. This entry comes from a study of spatial heterogeneity in lung cancer. Looking at the study overall: Consistently, beta-chain sequences turned up in larger numbers than alpha-chain sequences did. Study-wide results and limits: Relative to follow-up, resection was when ubiquitous expanded tumor TCRs appeared more in blood.

A unique molecular identifier was carried by every single TCR cDNA molecule. TCRdb called the 5' RACE reads again in MiXCR, with one record for every CDR3 protein. The data contain about 92,000 distinct CDR3 sequences, approximately 12% of them singletons. Looked up from germline, CDR1 is MNHEY and CDR2 is SVGEGT. The CDR3 length is 12 residues. V gave up 8 bases and J gave up 5 bases; unmatched junction bases: 4. The time point was: sample taken at primary tumor resection. Sequencing covered unsorted whole RNA taken from tumor, nontumor lung or frozen PBMC. There were 75 or so donors, all of them untreated patients with early-stage non-small cell lung cancer.

The V and J genes are TRBV6-2 or TRBV6-3 and TRBJ1-2, with TRBD1 identical over 8 bases. The sample in question was PBMCs, obtained at surgery. This clonotype was obtained from a male donor with early-stage non-small cell lung cancer. CDR3 amino acids: CASGTGVYGYTF. The CDR3, as DNA: TGTGCCAGCGGGACAGGAGTTTATGGCTACACCTTC.